The sequence of this T cell receptor (beta chain) was determined in a study of shared clonotypes between healthy human individuals. Looking at the study overall: The plates for each donor numbered three CD4 naive, three CD4 memory, two CD8 naive and one CD8 memory. Study-wide results and limits: Several donors had roughly 5% of their naive CD4 clonotypes in common.

Concerning this clone: Its antigen remains unknown. Other DNA sequences in this sample translate to the same CDR3.

The protocol was immunoSEQ multiplex PCR, while the TCRdb copy is restricted to in-frame clones and leaves out a portion. The top ten clones hold 0.37% of a sample with under 2.5 million clones, less than 95% of them seen once. V was clipped by 3 bases and J by 3 bases; unmatched bases: 4. The CDR3 totals 15 residues. The germline gives CDR1 SGDLS, CDR2 YYNGEE. The chain couples TRBV9 to TRBJ2-1; TRBD2 agrees at 9 bases. What was sequenced was naive CD4+ T cells from PBMCs. Subset: CD45RA+ positively selected. The sequence was collected from a man aged 18 to 29 in good health. Some clones in this sample may be carry-over from other donors' samples. DNA for the CDR3: TGTGCCAGCAGCGCGCGACTAGCGGACTACAATGAGCAGTTCTTC. It specifies CASSARLADYNEQFF.